This T cell receptor beta chain was sequenced in a study of blood T cells in healthy people across ages. This clonotype showed up just a few times. A second roughly 6 to 12 cycle PCR used barcoded and J-beta primers. MiXCR, applied by TCRdb to the 5' RACE reads, yields one record per CDR3 protein. The data show 1.5 million to 2 million distinct CDR3 sequences, around 35% seen once. The CDR3 totals 14 residues. The V gene's germline CDR1 is SGHRS and CDR2 YFSETQ. The V gene end was trimmed by 3 bases and the J gene end by 4 bases; junction bases not matched to a gene: 0. The sequencing input was blood. The V call is TRBV5-1, the J call TRBJ1-4; 10 bases map to TRBD1. The sequence was obtained from a young woman in good health. CDR3 amino acids: CASSWDRGNEKLFF. CDR3 DNA: TGCGCCAGCAGCTGGGACAGGGGTAATGAAAAACTGTTTTTT.